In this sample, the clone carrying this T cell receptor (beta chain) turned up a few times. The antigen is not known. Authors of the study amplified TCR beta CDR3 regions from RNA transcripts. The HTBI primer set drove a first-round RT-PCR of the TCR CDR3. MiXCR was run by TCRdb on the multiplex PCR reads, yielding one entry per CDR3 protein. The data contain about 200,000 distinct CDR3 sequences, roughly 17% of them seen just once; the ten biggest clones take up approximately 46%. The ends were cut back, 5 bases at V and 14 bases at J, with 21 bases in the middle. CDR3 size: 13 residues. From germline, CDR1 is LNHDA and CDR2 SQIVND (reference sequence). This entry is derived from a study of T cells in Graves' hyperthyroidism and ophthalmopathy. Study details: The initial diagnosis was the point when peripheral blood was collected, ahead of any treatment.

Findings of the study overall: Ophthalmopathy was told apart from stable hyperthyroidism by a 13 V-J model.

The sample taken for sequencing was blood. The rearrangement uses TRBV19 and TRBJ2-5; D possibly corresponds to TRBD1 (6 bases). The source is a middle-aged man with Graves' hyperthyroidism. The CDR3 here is CASSQARDRPPYF. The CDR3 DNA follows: TGTGCCAGTAGTCAAGCCCGCGACAGGCCTCCCTACTTC.